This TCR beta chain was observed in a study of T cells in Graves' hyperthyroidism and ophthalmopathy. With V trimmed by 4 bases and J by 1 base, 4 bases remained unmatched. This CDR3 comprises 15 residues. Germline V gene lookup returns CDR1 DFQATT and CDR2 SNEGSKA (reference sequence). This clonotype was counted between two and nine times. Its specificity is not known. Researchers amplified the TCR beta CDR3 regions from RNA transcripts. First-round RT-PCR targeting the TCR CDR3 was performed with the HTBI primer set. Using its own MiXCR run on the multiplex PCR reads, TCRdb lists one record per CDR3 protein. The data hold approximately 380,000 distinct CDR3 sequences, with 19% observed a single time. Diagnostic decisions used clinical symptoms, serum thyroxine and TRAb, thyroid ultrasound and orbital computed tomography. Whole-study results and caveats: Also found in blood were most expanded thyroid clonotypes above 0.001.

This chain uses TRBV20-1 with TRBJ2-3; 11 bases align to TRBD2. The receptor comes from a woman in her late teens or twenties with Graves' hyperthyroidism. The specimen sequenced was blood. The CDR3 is CSAKQTSGGTDTQYF. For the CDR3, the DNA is TGCAGTGCTAAACAGACTAGCGGGGGCACAGATACGCAGTATTTT.